These T cell receptor beta chains were read from a single sample in a study of T-cell memory formation after mild COVID-19. TCRdb reprocessed the 5' RACE reads via MiXCR and lists one record per CDR3 protein. The sample gives about 620,000 distinct CDR3 sequences, roughly 18% of which show up once; 12% is in the top ten. The sample taken for sequencing was PBMCs or a T cell subset sorted from them (not recorded which). These receptors all stem from an adult woman who had mild COVID-19 (a few samples of this study predate the infection). Cell type and time point are not known. The CDR3 runs from the conserved cysteine through the conserved F or W. The order of the fields is D gene, V gene, clone size, J gene, CDR3 protein, CDR3 DNA. D genes are given only for firm matches. Only part of the rows carry a size: once, few, many, or a class if the clone is expanded.

d_call: .
v_call: TRBV5-1
clone_size: few
j_call: TRBJ2-7
cdr3_aa: CASSLEGVYEQYF
cdr3_nt: TGCGCCAGCAGCTTGGAAGGGGTCTACGAGCAGTACTTC

d_call: .
v_call: TRBV19
clone_size: .
j_call: TRBJ2-7
cdr3_aa: CASSFGTGEQYF
cdr3_nt: TGTGCCAGTAGTTTCGGGACCGGGGAGCAGTACTTC

d_call: .
v_call: TRBV12-3/TRBV12-4
clone_size: .
j_call: TRBJ2-5
cdr3_aa: CASSRQGWRETQYF
cdr3_nt: TGTGCCAGCAGTCGTCAGGGTTGGAGGGAGACCCAGTACTTC

d_call: .
v_call: TRBV2
clone_size: few
j_call: TRBJ2-2
cdr3_aa: CASRDTGELFF
cdr3_nt: TGTGCCAGCAGAGACACCGGGGAGCTGTTTTTT

d_call: TRBD2
v_call: TRBV2
clone_size: few
j_call: TRBJ2-7
cdr3_aa: CASRSLAVDYEQYF
cdr3_nt: TGTGCCAGCAGGTCACTAGCGGTAGACTACGAGCAGTACTTC

d_call: TRBD1
v_call: TRBV4-1
clone_size: few
j_call: TRBJ2-7
cdr3_aa: CASSRSTGGSYEQYF
cdr3_nt: TGCGCCAGCAGCCGATCGACAGGGGGATCCTACGAGCAGTACTTC

d_call: .
v_call: TRBV29-1
clone_size: few
j_call: TRBJ2-7
cdr3_aa: CSVMVLTADYEQYF
cdr3_nt: TGCAGCGTGATGGTATTGACAGCAGACTACGAGCAGTACTTC

d_call: TRBD1
v_call: TRBV10-3
clone_size: few
j_call: TRBJ2-6
cdr3_aa: CATLKGQDYFSGANVLTF
cdr3_nt: TGTGCCACGTTAAAGGGACAGGATTACTTCTCTGGGGCCAACGTCCTGACTTTC

d_call: .
v_call: TRBV15
clone_size: few
j_call: TRBJ2-2
cdr3_aa: CATSREGRLSYANTGELFF
cdr3_nt: TGTGCCACCAGCAGAGAGGGCAGGTTGTCCTACGCGAACACCGGGGAGCTGTTTTTT

d_call: TRBD2
v_call: TRBV19
clone_size: .
j_call: TRBJ2-7
cdr3_aa: CASRTGLADSYEQYF
cdr3_nt: TGTGCCAGTAGAACGGGACTAGCGGACTCCTACGAGCAGTACTTC

d_call: .
v_call: TRBV7-9
clone_size: .
j_call: TRBJ2-2
cdr3_aa: CASSFKGLGGPLNTGELFF
cdr3_nt: TGTGCCAGCAGCTTTAAGGGGTTGGGTGGACCCCTGAACACCGGGGAGCTGTTTTTT

d_call: TRBD1
v_call: TRBV7-9
clone_size: .
j_call: TRBJ1-2
cdr3_aa: CASSSTGVGGYTF
cdr3_nt: TGTGCCAGCAGCTCTACAGGGGTTGGTGGCTACACCTTC

d_call: TRBD2
v_call: TRBV4-1
clone_size: .
j_call: TRBJ2-3
cdr3_aa: CASSQVLAGTDTQYF
cdr3_nt: TGCGCCAGCAGCCAAGTACTAGCGGGGACAGATACGCAGTATTTT

d_call: .
v_call: TRBV6-1
clone_size: .
j_call: TRBJ2-1
cdr3_aa: CASSIVLYNEQFF
cdr3_nt: TGTGCCAGCAGTATCGTTCTCTACAATGAGCAGTTCTTC

d_call: .
v_call: TRBV6-2/TRBV6-3
clone_size: .
j_call: TRBJ2-1
cdr3_aa: CASSYSGLASGNEQFF
cdr3_nt: TGTGCCAGCAGTTACTCAGGGCTAGCGTCTGGCAATGAGCAGTTCTTC

d_call: .
v_call: TRBV11-1
clone_size: .
j_call: TRBJ2-2
cdr3_aa: CASSLAPTYTGELFF
cdr3_nt: TGTGCCAGCAGCTTAGCGCCGACTTACACCGGGGAGCTGTTTTTT

d_call: .
v_call: TRBV29-1
clone_size: few
j_call: TRBJ1-1
cdr3_aa: CSVAPPGVDTEAFF
cdr3_nt: TGCAGCGTTGCTCCTCCAGGGGTCGACACTGAAGCTTTCTTT

d_call: .
v_call: TRBV4-1
clone_size: few
j_call: TRBJ1-1
cdr3_aa: CASSLMKGDTEAFF
cdr3_nt: TGCGCCAGCAGCCTCATGAAGGGGGACACTGAAGCTTTCTTT

d_call: .
v_call: TRBV24-1
clone_size: few
j_call: TRBJ2-7
cdr3_aa: CATSDHGTGLGEQYF
cdr3_nt: TGTGCCACCAGTGACCACGGGACAGGACTAGGGGAGCAGTACTTC

d_call: .
v_call: TRBV5-4
clone_size: few
j_call: TRBJ1-1
cdr3_aa: CASSQEGVTAFF
cdr3_nt: TGTGCCAGCAGCCAAGAAGGGGTTACGGCTTTCTTT

d_call: TRBD2
v_call: TRBV12-3/TRBV12-4
clone_size: .
j_call: TRBJ2-6
cdr3_aa: CASSPQRGGAGANVLTF
cdr3_nt: TGTGCCAGCAGTCCCCAGCGGGGGGGTGCTGGGGCCAACGTCCTGACTTTC

d_call: .
v_call: TRBV4-2
clone_size: few
j_call: TRBJ1-2
cdr3_aa: CASSHPGPARDYGYTF
cdr3_nt: TGTGCCAGCAGCCATCCCGGACCCGCTCGGGATTATGGCTACACCTTC

d_call: .
v_call: TRBV24-1
clone_size: few
j_call: TRBJ2-5
cdr3_aa: CATSDLPGYGETQYF
cdr3_nt: TGTGCCACCAGTGATTTGCCCGGGTATGGAGAGACCCAGTACTTC

d_call: .
v_call: TRBV6-6
clone_size: .
j_call: TRBJ2-5
cdr3_aa: CASRAIAYQETQYF
cdr3_nt: TGTGCCAGCAGGGCCATAGCGTACCAAGAGACCCAGTACTTC

d_call: TRBD1
v_call: TRBV10-3
clone_size: .
j_call: TRBJ2-1
cdr3_aa: CAISQTGQGYNEQFF
cdr3_nt: TGTGCCATCAGTCAGACGGGACAGGGCTACAATGAGCAGTTCTTC

d_call: .
v_call: TRBV20-1
clone_size: .
j_call: TRBJ1-5
cdr3_aa: CSARDSPNQPQHF
cdr3_nt: TGCAGTGCTAGAGACAGTCCTAATCAGCCCCAGCATTTT

d_call: .
v_call: TRBV28
clone_size: few
j_call: TRBJ2-3
cdr3_aa: CASSFPPGTDTQYF
cdr3_nt: TGTGCCAGCAGTTTTCCCCCCGGCACAGATACGCAGTATTTT

d_call: .
v_call: TRBV6-5
clone_size: few
j_call: TRBJ1-2
cdr3_aa: CASTLRARLGEMRGYTF
cdr3_nt: TGTGCCAGCACCCTACGGGCTCGCCTCGGTGAGATGAGAGGCTACACCTTC

d_call: TRBD2
v_call: TRBV5-1
clone_size: many
j_call: TRBJ2-3
cdr3_aa: CASGRLAGVVADTQYF
cdr3_nt: TGCGCCAGCGGCAGACTAGCGGGAGTCGTAGCAGATACGCAGTATTTT

d_call: .
v_call: TRBV7-9
clone_size: few
j_call: TRBJ2-1
cdr3_aa: CASSLPKTADRLFYNEQFF
cdr3_nt: TGTGCCAGCAGCCTTCCAAAAACGGCGGACAGACTTTTCTACAATGAGCAGTTCTTC

d_call: .
v_call: TRBV12-3/TRBV12-4
clone_size: few
j_call: TRBJ2-1
cdr3_aa: CASSLVGTSYNEQFF
cdr3_nt: TGTGCCAGCAGTTTAGTCGGGACCTCCTACAATGAGCAGTTCTTC

d_call: TRBD1
v_call: TRBV24-1
clone_size: few
j_call: TRBJ2-1
cdr3_aa: CATSDIGDRGSYNEQFF
cdr3_nt: TGTGCCACCAGTGATATCGGCGACAGGGGCTCCTACAATGAGCAGTTCTTC

d_call: TRBD1
v_call: TRBV5-1
clone_size: few
j_call: TRBJ2-5
cdr3_aa: CASSLGLRDREETQYF
cdr3_nt: TGCGCCAGCAGCCTGGGCCTCCGGGACAGAGAAGAGACCCAGTACTTC

d_call: TRBD1
v_call: TRBV4-2
clone_size: few
j_call: TRBJ2-3
cdr3_aa: CASRSSGQDITDTQYF
cdr3_nt: TGTGCCAGCAGGTCCTCAGGACAGGATATCACAGATACGCAGTATTTT

d_call: .
v_call: TRBV6-5
clone_size: few
j_call: TRBJ1-1
cdr3_aa: CASSDSRGNTEAFF
cdr3_nt: TGTGCCAGCAGTGACTCTAGGGGGAACACTGAAGCTTTCTTT

d_call: .
v_call: TRBV15
clone_size: many
j_call: TRBJ2-2
cdr3_aa: CATSIGRWANTGELFF
cdr3_nt: TGTGCCACCAGCATAGGTCGGTGGGCGAACACCGGGGAGCTGTTTTTT

d_call: .
v_call: TRBV9
clone_size: .
j_call: TRBJ2-2
cdr3_aa: CASSPGGVVRANGELFF
cdr3_nt: TGTGCCAGCAGCCCCGGAGGTGTTGTCCGTGCGAACGGGGAGCTGTTTTTT

d_call: TRBD2
v_call: TRBV12-3/TRBV12-4
clone_size: many
j_call: TRBJ2-1
cdr3_aa: CASSIYSGLGGNEQFF
cdr3_nt: TGTGCCAGCAGTATATACTCGGGACTAGGGGGGAATGAGCAGTTCTTC

d_call: .
v_call: TRBV27
clone_size: .
j_call: TRBJ1-5
cdr3_aa: CASSLRGYNQPQHF
cdr3_nt: TGTGCCAGCAGTTTGAGGGGATACAATCAGCCCCAGCATTTT

d_call: .
v_call: TRBV10-3
clone_size: .
j_call: TRBJ2-3
cdr3_aa: CAISFGTGDTDTQYF
cdr3_nt: TGTGCCATCAGCTTCGGGACGGGTGACACAGATACGCAGTATTTT

d_call: TRBD2
v_call: TRBV2
clone_size: few
j_call: TRBJ2-2
cdr3_aa: CASSEGTTGLAGVVSGELFF
cdr3_nt: TGTGCCAGCAGTGAAGGAACGACCGGACTAGCGGGAGTCGTCTCCGGGGAGCTGTTTTTT

d_call: TRBD2
v_call: TRBV4-1
clone_size: few
j_call: TRBJ2-1
cdr3_aa: CASSWRGNEQFF
cdr3_nt: TGCGCCAGCAGCTGGCGGGGGAACGAGCAGTTCTTC

d_call: TRBD2
v_call: TRBV7-3
clone_size: few
j_call: TRBJ2-6
cdr3_aa: CASSLMGGTLSGANVLTF
cdr3_nt: TGTGCCAGCAGCTTAATGGGGGGGACCCTATCTGGGGCCAACGTCCTGACTTTC

d_call: TRBD2
v_call: TRBV25-1
clone_size: few
j_call: TRBJ2-1
cdr3_aa: CASSSWTSGSSYNEQFF
cdr3_nt: TGTGCCAGCAGTTCCTGGACTAGCGGGAGCTCCTACAATGAGCAGTTCTTC

d_call: TRBD1
v_call: TRBV5-1
clone_size: few
j_call: TRBJ2-4
cdr3_aa: CASSRQGVKENIQYF
cdr3_nt: TGCGCCAGCAGCCGACAGGGGGTGAAGGAAAACATTCAGTACTTC

d_call: .
v_call: TRBV4-3
clone_size: many
j_call: TRBJ2-5
cdr3_aa: CASSQERGLLETQYF
cdr3_nt: TGCGCCAGCAGCCAAGAGCGTGGTTTGTTGGAGACCCAGTACTTC

d_call: .
v_call: TRBV7-9
clone_size: few
j_call: TRBJ1-6
cdr3_aa: CASSNRQNSPLHF
cdr3_nt: TGTGCCAGCAGCAACCGTCAAAATTCACCCCTCCACTTT

d_call: TRBD2
v_call: TRBV6-2/TRBV6-3
clone_size: few
j_call: TRBJ2-4
cdr3_aa: CASSYPREGGVRNIQYF
cdr3_nt: TGTGCCAGCAGTTACCCTAGGGAGGGAGGCGTAAGAAACATTCAGTACTTC

d_call: TRBD2
v_call: TRBV19
clone_size: .
j_call: TRBJ2-1
cdr3_aa: CATVELEGGNEQFF
cdr3_nt: TGTGCCACCGTTGAGCTGGAGGGAGGGAATGAGCAGTTCTTC

d_call: .
v_call: TRBV7-6
clone_size: .
j_call: TRBJ2-1
cdr3_aa: CASSQRGGHEQFF
cdr3_nt: TGTGCCAGCAGCCAGAGGGGCGGGCATGAGCAGTTCTTC

d_call: TRBD2
v_call: TRBV7-3
clone_size: many
j_call: TRBJ2-1
cdr3_aa: CASSSGLGRGEQFF
cdr3_nt: TGTGCCAGCAGCTCCGGACTAGGCCGGGGAGAGCAGTTCTTC

d_call: .
v_call: TRBV14
clone_size: many
j_call: TRBJ2-7
cdr3_aa: CASSRSGPSYEQYF
cdr3_nt: TGTGCCAGCAGCCGATCCGGACCCTCCTACGAGCAGTACTTC

d_call: .
v_call: TRBV2
clone_size: few
j_call: TRBJ2-5
cdr3_aa: CASRDSRPAQYF
cdr3_nt: TGTGCCAGCAGGGACAGCCGCCCGGCCCAGTACTTC

d_call: .
v_call: TRBV1
clone_size: few
j_call: TRBJ2-5
cdr3_aa: CTSSQGPPEETQYF
cdr3_nt: TGCACCAGCAGCCAAGGTCCTCCCGAAGAGACCCAGTACTTC

d_call: TRBD2
v_call: TRBV4-2
clone_size: many
j_call: TRBJ2-1
cdr3_aa: CASSQGSGGLNEQFF
cdr3_nt: TGTGCCAGCAGCCAAGGTAGCGGGGGGCTAAATGAGCAGTTCTTC

d_call: .
v_call: TRBV20-1
clone_size: few
j_call: TRBJ1-4
cdr3_aa: CSARVPWGSEKLFF
cdr3_nt: TGCAGTGCTAGAGTCCCGTGGGGGAGTGAAAAACTGTTTTTT

d_call: .
v_call: TRBV2
clone_size: few
j_call: TRBJ1-1
cdr3_aa: CASILGARDEAFF
cdr3_nt: TGTGCCAGCATTCTGGGGGCGAGAGATGAAGCTTTCTTT

d_call: .
v_call: TRBV5-5
clone_size: .
j_call: TRBJ2-7
cdr3_aa: CASSLEGSYPPDEQYF
cdr3_nt: TGTGCCAGCAGCTTGGAGGGGTCCTACCCTCCTGACGAGCAGTACTTC

d_call: TRBD1
v_call: TRBV7-9
clone_size: few
j_call: TRBJ1-3
cdr3_aa: CASSEPGTEHFSGNTIYF
cdr3_nt: TGTGCCAGCAGCGAACCCGGGACAGAACACTTCTCTGGAAACACCATATATTTT

d_call: TRBD1
v_call: TRBV5-1
clone_size: few
j_call: TRBJ2-5
cdr3_aa: CASSLGDRGGETQYF
cdr3_nt: TGCGCCAGCAGCTTGGGGGACAGGGGCGGAGAGACCCAGTACTTC